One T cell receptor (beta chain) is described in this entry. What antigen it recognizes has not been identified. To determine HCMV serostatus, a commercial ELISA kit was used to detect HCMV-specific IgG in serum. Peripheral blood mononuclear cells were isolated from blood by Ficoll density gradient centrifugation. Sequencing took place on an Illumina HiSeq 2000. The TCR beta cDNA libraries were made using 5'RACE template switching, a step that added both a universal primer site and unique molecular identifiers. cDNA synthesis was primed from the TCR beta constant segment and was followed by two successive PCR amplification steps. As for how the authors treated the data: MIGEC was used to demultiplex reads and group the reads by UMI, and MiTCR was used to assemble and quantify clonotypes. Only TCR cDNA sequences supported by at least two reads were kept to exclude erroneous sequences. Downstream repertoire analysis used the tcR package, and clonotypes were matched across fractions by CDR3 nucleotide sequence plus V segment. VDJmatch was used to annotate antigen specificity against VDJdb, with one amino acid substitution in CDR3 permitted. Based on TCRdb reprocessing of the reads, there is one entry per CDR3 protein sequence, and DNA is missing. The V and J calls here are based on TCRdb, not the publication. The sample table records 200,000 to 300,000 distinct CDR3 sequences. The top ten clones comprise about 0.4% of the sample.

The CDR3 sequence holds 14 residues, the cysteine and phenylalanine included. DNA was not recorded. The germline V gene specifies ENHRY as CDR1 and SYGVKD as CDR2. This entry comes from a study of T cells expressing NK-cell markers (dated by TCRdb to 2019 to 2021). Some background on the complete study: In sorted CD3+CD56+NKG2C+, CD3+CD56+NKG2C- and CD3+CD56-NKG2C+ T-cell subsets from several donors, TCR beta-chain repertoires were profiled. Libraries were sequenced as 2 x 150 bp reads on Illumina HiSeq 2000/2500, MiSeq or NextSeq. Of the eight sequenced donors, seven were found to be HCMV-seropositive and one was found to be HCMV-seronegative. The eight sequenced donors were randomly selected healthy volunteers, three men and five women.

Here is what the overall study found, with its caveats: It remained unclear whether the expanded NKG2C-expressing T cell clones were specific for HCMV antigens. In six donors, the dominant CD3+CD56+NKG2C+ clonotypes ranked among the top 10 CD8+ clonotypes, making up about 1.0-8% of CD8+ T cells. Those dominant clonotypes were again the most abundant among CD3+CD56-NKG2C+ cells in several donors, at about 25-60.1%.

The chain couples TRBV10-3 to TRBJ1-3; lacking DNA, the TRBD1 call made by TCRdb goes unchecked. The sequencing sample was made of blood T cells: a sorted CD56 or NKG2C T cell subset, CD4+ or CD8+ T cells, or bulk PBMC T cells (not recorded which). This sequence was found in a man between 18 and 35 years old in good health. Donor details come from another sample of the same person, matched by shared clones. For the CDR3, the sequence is CAISEDRAGNTIYF.